The table lists the clone carrying this T cell receptor (beta chain) with a few counts. Its antigen is not identified. The method was immunoSEQ multiplex PCR; TCRdb's version includes in-frame clones alone and lacks a portion of them. The sample lists 90,000 to 100,000 clones, 88% seen once, with approximately 6% in the top ten. This CDR3 has 11 residues. Trimming took 3 bases from V and 13 from J, leaving 10 bases between them. Germline CDR1 reads PRHDT; CDR2 reads FYEKMQ (reference sequence). No infections or other immune events were documented during collection. This sample is part of a study of identifying expanded T cells in peripheral blood. General study points: Over about two and four weeks, about 16 and 19 clones changed, versus around 1.1 between replicates. Variance in clone template counts between approximately 2-week samples significantly increased with total template count across all healthy donors.

V gene TRBV13 combines with J gene TRBJ2-1, with D maybe TRBD2 (5 bases). Specimen: blood. The sequence was obtained from a person aged 18 to 75 in good health. The CDR3 DNA sequence: TGTGCCAGCAGCTTGGGAGACTCCCAGTTCTTC. The encoded protein is CASSLGDSQFF.